This is a list of T cell receptor beta chains from one sample in a study of cytotoxic CD8 clonotypes in ibrutinib-treated CLL. The protocol was immunoSEQ multiplex PCR, while the TCRdb copy is restricted to in-frame clones and leaves out a portion. The sample lists just under 70,000 clones, approximately 70% occurring once. The sequences come from PBMCs, collected after 12 months of ibrutinib treatment. The receptors derive from a human donor with chronic lymphocytic leukemia. The CDR3 runs from the conserved cysteine through the conserved F or W. The D gene is left open where the match is weak. For some rows the clone size is stated as once, few or many, or as a class when expanded; others skip it.

j_gene,abundance,d_gene,v_gene,CDR3nt,CDR3aa
TRBJ1-5,.,.,TRBV6-1,TGTGCCAGCAGTGAACTTTGGGGATTCGATCAGCCCCAGCATTTT,CASSELWGFDQPQHF
TRBJ2-5,.,.,TRBV6-5,TGTGCCAGCAGTTACTCCCCCGGGCAAGAGACCCAGTACTTC,CASSYSPGQETQYF
TRBJ1-2,once,.,TRBV19,TGTGCCAGTAGTATAGATTACACCCACTATGGCTACACCTTC,CASSIDYTHYGYTF
TRBJ2-7,.,.,TRBV6-1,TGTGCCAGGAAACACCGGGCTAGATCCCTCGAGCAGTACTTC,CARKHRARSLEQYF
TRBJ1-2,.,.,TRBV19,TGTGCCAGTAGTATTTCCGCCACACGCAGAGGAGACTACACCTTC,CASSISATRRGDYTF
TRBJ2-5,.,.,TRBV6-6,TGTGCCAGCAGCCCCAGGCCCGGGAAAGAGACCCAGTACTTC,CASSPRPGKETQYF
TRBJ1-1,.,.,TRBV30,TGTGCCTGGAGTGTAAGGGCAGGTGAAGCTTTCTTT,CAWSVRAGEAFF
TRBJ2-5,few,TRBD1,TRBV2,TGTGCCAGCTTGACAGGGGCCGAAGAGACCCAGTACTTC,CASLTGAEETQYF
TRBJ1-1,.,.,TRBV5-4,TGTGCCAGCAGCCCGGACAGAGCGAACACTGAAGCTTTCTTT,CASSPDRANTEAFF
TRBJ2-7,.,TRBD2,TRBV9,TGTGCCAGCAGCGCCGGGACTAGCGGGTCCTACGAGCAGTACTTC,CASSAGTSGSYEQYF
TRBJ1-3,.,.,TRBV7-2,TGTGCCAGCAGCTTAGGGGGAGAGGTAAACACCATATATTTT,CASSLGGEVNTIYF
TRBJ1-5,few,TRBD1,TRBV27,TGTGCCAGCAGCACCGGGACAGGGTACAATCAGCCCCAGCATTTT,CASSTGTGYNQPQHF
TRBJ2-1,.,.,TRBV18,TGTGCCAGCTCACCACCAGGGGTACTGTCCTACAATGAGCAGTTCTTC,CASSPPGVLSYNEQFF
TRBJ2-7,.,.,TRBV6-5,TGTGCCAGCAGTTACTACAACAGGGCCTACGAGCAGTACTTC,CASSYYNRAYEQYF
TRBJ2-7,.,TRBD1,TRBV6-1,TGTGCCAGCAGTACCCGTCGACAGGGAACATACGAGCAGTACTTC,CASSTRRQGTYEQYF
TRBJ1-1,few,.,TRBV29-1,TGCAGCGTTGTTCGGCCATTGAACACTGAAGCTTTCTTT,CSVVRPLNTEAFF
TRBJ1-5,.,.,TRBV10-3,TGTGCCACAGAGGGGGACGGGAATCAGCCCCAGCATTTT,CATEGDGNQPQHF
TRBJ2-3,.,.,TRBV6-6,TGTGCCAGCAGACCAGGCGGAATCACAGATACGCAGTATTTT,CASRPGGITDTQYF
TRBJ1-1,.,.,TRBV6-5,TGTGCCAGCAGTTACTCAGGGAAGCGAGGTGAAGCTTTCTTT,CASSYSGKRGEAFF
TRBJ2-1,.,.,TRBV5-1,TGCGCCAGCACCATCCAAGGGGTGAGGGGGGATGAGCAGTTCTTC,CASTIQGVRGDEQFF
TRBJ1-3,.,.,TRBV5-1,TGCGCCAGCAGCTTGGTGGGGCTTGGAAACACCATATATTTT,CASSLVGLGNTIYF
TRBJ1-1,once,.,TRBV10-3,TGTGCCATCAGTTCTGGGGGGGAAACTGAAGCTTTCTTT,CAISSGGETEAFF
TRBJ2-3,.,TRBD1,TRBV29-1,TGCAGCGTTCGCACAGGGGGCACTTTAATGGATACGCAGTATTTT,CSVRTGGTLMDTQYF
TRBJ1-2,.,.,TRBV7-9,TGTGCCAGCAGCTTTAGGGGTCAGTTACGTCTAGGCTATGGCTACACCTTC,CASSFRGQLRLGYGYTF
TRBJ2-4,.,.,TRBV30,TGTGCCTGGAGTGTACGGAGAAACCTAGCCAAAAACATTCAGTACTTC,CAWSVRRNLAKNIQYF
TRBJ1-5,.,TRBD1,TRBV28,TGTGCCAGCAGCTTTTACAGGGGGGGCAATCAGCCCCAGCATTTT,CASSFYRGGNQPQHF
TRBJ2-3,.,TRBD2,TRBV7-9,TGTGCCAGCGGGACTAGGCCCACAGATACGCAGTATTTT,CASGTRPTDTQYF
TRBJ2-7,.,.,TRBV6-6,TGTGCCAGCACGGGACACTCCTACGAGCAGTACTTC,CASTGHSYEQYF
TRBJ1-2,few,.,TRBV19,TGTGCCAGTAGTACGATGGACAGAAGAGGCTATGGCTACACCTTC,CASSTMDRRGYGYTF
TRBJ1-3,.,.,TRBV5-3,TGTGCCAGTGTCTGCGGTAAACAAGCCCTCTCTGGAAACACCATATATTTT,CASVCGKQALSGNTIYF
TRBJ1-1,few,.,TRBV30,TGTGCCTGGCACCGGGACAAAGAAAGGGGCACTGAAGCTTTCTTT,CAWHRDKERGTEAFF
TRBJ2-5,.,.,TRBV7-2,TGTGCCAGCAGCTTAACCGGGGGAGAGACCCAGTACTTC,CASSLTGGETQYF
TRBJ1-6,.,TRBD1,TRBV7-8,TGTGCCAGCAGCATAATCCCTTGGACAGGGGGTTCACCCCTCCACTTT,CASSIIPWTGGSPLHF
TRBJ2-3,.,.,TRBV28,TGTGCCAGCAGTTTCTTCCCCGGGGGACGCACAGATACGCAGTATTTT,CASSFFPGGRTDTQYF
TRBJ1-3,.,.,TRBV7-2,TGTGCCAGCAGCCCGGACGTCGAGGCGGTGAACACCATATATTTT,CASSPDVEAVNTIYF
TRBJ1-6,few,.,TRBV5-1,TGCGCCAGCAGCGAGGGACCCCCACCCCTCCACTTT,CASSEGPPPLHF
TRBJ2-1,.,.,TRBV7-8,TGTGCCAGCAGCCAGGGCCGTATCTCCTACAATGAGCAGTTCTTC,CASSQGRISYNEQFF
TRBJ2-7,.,TRBD2,TRBV28,TGTGCCAGCAGCACTTGGGGTAGCGGGGGACCCCTCGGAATGGAAGAGCAGTACTTC,CASSTWGSGGPLGMEEQYF
TRBJ2-6,.,TRBD1,TRBV19,TGTGCCAGTAGTATAGGGACAGGAGTAAGCGTCCTGACTTTC,CASSIGTGVSVLTF
TRBJ1-2,.,.,TRBV18,TGTGCCAGCTCCAGGGAAGCTAACTATGGCTACACCTTC,CASSREANYGYTF
TRBJ2-5,.,.,TRBV18,TGTGCCAGCTCACCTATCGCAGGGTTACAAGAGACCCAGTACTTC,CASSPIAGLQETQYF
TRBJ2-3,once,.,TRBV28,TGTGCCAGCAGTTTACCCCCCCCGACAGATACGCAGTATTTT,CASSLPPPTDTQYF
TRBJ1-1,.,.,TRBV10-3,TGTGCCACACAGGGAAACATGAACACTGAAGCTTTCTTT,CATQGNMNTEAFF
TRBJ2-7,.,.,TRBV7-2,TGTGCCAGCAGCTTAGACAGGGCATCCTACGAGCAGTACTTC,CASSLDRASYEQYF
TRBJ2-5,.,.,TRBV19,TGTGCCAGTAGTATAGGCCCCACAGGCGGAGAGACCCAGTACTTC,CASSIGPTGGETQYF
TRBJ2-5,.,.,TRBV6-5,TGTGCCAGCAGGACGGGGCAGGCCCAGACCCAGTACTTC,CASRTGQAQTQYF
TRBJ2-3,.,.,TRBV5-1,TGCGCCAGCAGCTTGGACGGGGGAGGTAGCACAGATACGCAGTATTTT,CASSLDGGGSTDTQYF
TRBJ1-1,.,.,TRBV6-5,TGTGCCAGCAGGGGTGCAGCGAACACTGAAGCTTTCTTT,CASRGAANTEAFF
TRBJ2-1,once,TRBD2,TRBV6-4,TGTGCCAGCAGTGCTGTAGGGACTAGCCACAATGAGCAGTTCTTC,CASSAVGTSHNEQFF
TRBJ1-1,.,.,TRBV27,TGTGCCAGCACTCCCCTCCCCCCTGTCCAAGCTTTCTTT,CASTPLPPVQAFF
TRBJ2-7,many,TRBD2,TRBV6-4,TGTGCCAGTCCGGTTTATTTAGCGGGGGCCTATTCCTACGAGCAGTACTTC,CASPVYLAGAYSYEQYF
TRBJ2-1,.,TRBD2,TRBV9,TGTGCCAGCAGCGTTTGGGGACTAGGTTACAATGAGCAGTTCTTC,CASSVWGLGYNEQFF
TRBJ2-5,.,TRBD2,TRBV30,TGTGCCTGGAGTGTGGGGCGGGGGAGCCAAGAGACCCAGTACTTC,CAWSVGRGSQETQYF
TRBJ2-1,.,TRBD1,TRBV5-1,TGCGCCAGCAGCCCCCGTCGACAGGGCTACAATGAGCAGTTCTTC,CASSPRRQGYNEQFF
TRBJ2-7,once,.,TRBV4-1,TGCGCCAGCAGCCAGGATAGCGGTCGGGTCTACGAGCAGTACTTC,CASSQDSGRVYEQYF